Presented here are 11 T cell receptor beta chains from one specimen sequenced in a study of blood T cell repertoires in COVID-19. The method was immunoSEQ multiplex PCR; TCRdb's version includes in-frame clones alone and lacks a portion of them. The sample comprises approximately 170,000 clones, 88% of which are singletons, and about 8.4% rests with the top ten. Sequencing was done on a sample of PBMCs or T cells enriched from blood (not recorded which). The source of these receptors is a woman under 30 who had recovered from COVID-19.

CDR3 sequence (DNA): TGTGCCAGCAGTTACCGGGACAGGGACCCAACCCAGTACTTC. It encodes CASSYRDRDPTQYF. V is TRBV27 and J is TRBJ2-5; 9 nucleotides match TRBD1. Germline V CDR1 and CDR2: MNHEY, SMNVEV (reference sequence). There are 14 residues in the CDR3. Germline trimming cut 4 bases from V and 8 bases from J; bases unmatched to any gene: 8.

The chain couples TRBV7-2 to TRBJ2-3; TRBD1 is a possible D gene (6 bases). Per germline, CDR1 SGHTA and CDR2 FQGNSA. Trimming stripped 6 bases from V and 4 bases from J, with 11 bases between. There are 13 residues in the CDR3. The chain's CDR3 is CASRGGNADTQYF. Here the CDR3 DNA reads TGTGCCAGCAGAGGGGGTAACGCAGATACGCAGTATTTT.

This chain joins TRBV19 and TRBJ2-2; D uncertain. From germline, CDR1 is LNHDA and CDR2 SQIVND (reference sequence). CDR3 length equals 13 residues. Trimming cost V 7 bases and J 0 bases, with 6 bases left between them. The CDR3 spells CASIRANTGELFF. In DNA, the CDR3 is TGTGCCAGTATTCGCGCGAACACCGGGGAGCTGTTTTTT.

The chain joins TRBV5-1 to TRBJ2-7; the match to TRBD1 covers 8 bases. CDR1 and CDR2 (germline): SGHRS, YFSETQ. The CDR3 contains 14 residues. Trimming at V came to 0 bases and at J to 5 bases, leaving 4 bases not matched to a gene. The CDR3 region has the DNA TGCGCCAGCAGCTTGGAGGACAGGGTCGACGAGCAGTACTTC. This codes for CASSLEDRVDEQYF.

The chain has TRBV2 and TRBJ2-3; 7 bases map to TRBD2. The CDR3 contains 15 residues. Germline values: CDR1 SNHLY, CDR2 FYNNEI. J was trimmed by 2 bases and V by 2 bases; bases with no gene match: 4. CDR3 region: CASSESSGTTDTQYF. CDR3 nucleotides: TGTGCCAGCAGTGAATCGAGCGGGACCACAGATACGCAGTATTTT.

This chain joins TRBV5-1 and TRBJ2-3; 7 bases agree with TRBD2. V lost 0 bases to trimming and J lost 2 bases; unmatched junction nucleotides: 6. Germline V gives CDR1 SGHRS, CDR2 YFSETQ. There are 16 residues in the CDR3. The CDR3 DNA is TGCGCCAGCAGCTTGGATGGGGGAGGGCACACAGATACGCAGTATTTT. As protein: CASSLDGGGHTDTQYF. Variable domain in full (rest from reference TRBV5-1 and TRBJ2-3): KAGVTQTPRYLIKTRGQQVTLSCSPISGHRSVSWYQQTPGQGLQFLFEYFSETQRNKGNFPGRFSGRQFSNSRSEMNVSTLELGDSALYLCASSLDGGGHTDTQYFGPGTRLTVL.

The chain carries TRBV21-1 and TRBJ1-5; TRBD1, as called in the table, went unchecked against the DNA. TRBV21-1 is recorded as a pseudogene. CDR3 length equals 19 residues. CDR3 protein: CASSKALTGVPNSNQPQHF. In nucleotides, the CDR3 is TGTGCCAGCAGCAAAGCCCTGACAGGGGTCCCAAATAGCAATCAGCCCCAGCATTTT.

The rearrangement joins TRBV5-6 to TRBJ2-7, with TRBD1 as a possible D gene (5 bases). The CDR3 is 14 residues long. Per germline, CDR1 SGHDT and CDR2 YYEEEE. Trimming shortened V by 0 bases and J by 2 bases, and 9 bases separated the two germline ends. In nucleotides, the CDR3 is TGTGCCAGCAGCTTGGCAGGGTGGCCCTACGAGCAGTACTTC. This sequence encodes CASSLAGWPYEQYF.

This clone turned up a few times. The chain uses TRBV28 and TRBJ2-7; perhaps TRBD2 as D (6 bases). Per the germline V gene, CDR1 is MDHEN and CDR2 is SYDVKM. Trimming cost V 4 bases and J 6 bases, with 19 bases left between them. CDR3 length: 15 residues. The DNA of the CDR3 is TGTGCCAGCAGTTCCGGACGACTAGTAATTCCCGAGCAGTACTTC. Translated: CASSSGRLVIPEQYF.

Only one count was recorded for this clone. The chain is built from TRBV6-5 and TRBJ1-1, with a possible D match to TRBD1 (5 bases). This CDR3 comprises 15 residues. V lost 7 bases and J lost 4, with 19 bases in between. Germline V gene data show CDR1 as MNHEY and CDR2 as SVGAGI. For the CDR3, the DNA is TGTGCCAGCAAGCGGGACTCTCTTGGGGGCACTGAAGCTTTCTTT. The encoded protein is CASKRDSLGGTEAFF.

J is TRBJ2-1 and V is TRBV30; D is unresolved. The CDR3 length is 12 residues. Per germline, CDR1 GTSNPN and CDR2 SVGIG (reference sequence). The germline V and J ends were trimmed by 3 bases and 5 bases, with 8 bases remaining between them. The CDR3 coding sequence is TGTGCCTGGAGCAGATTACACAATGAGCAGTTCTTC. Translated: CAWSRLHNEQFF.